This TCR beta chain was obtained from a study of blood T cells in healthy people across ages. Looked up from germline, CDR1 is MNHNY and CDR2 is SVGAGI (reference sequence). Between the trimmed V and J ends, which lost 10 bases and 3 bases, there was a span of 10 bases. This CDR3 spans 12 amino acids. PCR was performed a second time for roughly 7 to 11 cycles using a sample-barcoded 5' primer and a J-beta primer mix. TCRdb independently ran MiXCR on the 5' RACE reads; one entry per CDR3 protein. The repertoire holds around 990,000 distinct CDR3 sequences, with less than 25% as singletons. These records were also assigned to another study, of T cells of mothers and their children.

The chain recombines TRBV6-6 with TRBJ2-1; D might be TRBD2 (5 bases). The clonotype was recovered from a girl aged 2-15 years in good health. Specimen: blood. The CDR3 region is CATGLLYNEQFF. In DNA form, the CDR3 reads TGTGCCACAGGACTGCTCTACAATGAGCAGTTCTTC.